A single T cell receptor (beta chain) is shown here with its context. Antigen specificity is unknown. These data are taken from a study of T cells expressing NK-cell markers. Study overall: All TCR beta repertoires analysed originated from sorted CD3+CD56+NKG2C+, CD3+CD56+NKG2C- and CD3+CD56-NKG2C+ T cells. One of the eight sequenced donors was seronegative, whereas the other seven were HCMV-seropositive. General observations from the study: Several donors' CD3+CD56-NKG2C+ cells were dominated by the same clonotypes.

The germline V gene has CDR1 MNHNS and CDR2 SASEGT. The CDR3 length is 17 residues. It was by 5'RACE template switching with UMIs that TCR beta cDNA was made. TCRdb reprocessed the 5' RACE reads, keeping one entry per CDR3 protein, no DNA. The sample has roughly 420,000 distinct CDR3 sequences, and its top ten clones hold approximately 6.8%. The chain recombines TRBV6-1 with TRBJ2-1; the TCRdb D gene call, TRBD1, has no DNA to confirm it. Sequencing was performed on blood T cells: a sorted CD56 or NKG2C T cell subset, CD4+ or CD8+ T cells, or bulk PBMC T cells (not recorded which). This clonotype was obtained from a woman between 18 and 70 years old in good health. CDR3 residues: CASREENAGGRYNEQFF.